This T cell receptor beta chain was obtained from a study of T cell responses to AZD1222 COVID-19 vaccine. General observations from the study: Spike regions recognized by vaccine-associated CD4 TCRs spanned the protein, led by 160-218 and 743-854.

Germline assignment: CDR1 SNHLY and CDR2 FYNNEI. This CDR3 is 13 amino acids long. The V end lost 5 bases, the J end lost 11 bases, and 15 bases lay between the germline ends. As to this clone: Its antigen is still unknown.

Profiling relied on immunoSEQ multiplex PCR, and the TCRdb table lists in-frame clones only, not all of them. The sample data list about 140,000 clones. The clonotype originates from an adult in good health. The source material was peripheral blood. The rearrangement uses TRBV2 and TRBJ1-4; tentative D call: TRBD1 (6 bases). This chain's CDR3 is CASSRYLDSKLFF. CDR3 sequence (DNA): TGTGCCAGCAGTCGCTATCTGGACAGCAAACTGTTTTTT.